This T cell receptor beta chain originates from a study of blood T cell repertoires in COVID-19. Background on the study: PBMCs, B-cell-depleted T cells, or T cells provided the cDNA or gDNA that made up the material.

Enrolled during active infection, Seattle patients were then followed longitudinally. Sequencing was performed with immunoSEQ multiplex PCR; in TCRdb, only in-frame clones are kept and a portion is missing. This sample has over 150,000 clones, with roughly 84% found just once. The material sequenced was peripheral blood. This receptor was obtained from a man between 50 and 59 years old with COVID-19, enrolled during active disease.

This CDR3 is CASSIGTGGTDTQYF. CDR3 sequence (DNA): TGTGCCAGCAGTATCGGGACAGGGGGGACAGATACGCAGTATTTT. The chain combines TRBV28 with TRBJ2-3; the match to TRBD1 covers 11 bases. The CDR3 has 15 amino acids. J was trimmed by 3 bases and V by 5 bases; bases with no gene match: 4. The germline V gene encodes CDR1 MDHEN and CDR2 SYDVKM.